Listed here is a single T cell receptor (beta chain). One junction end does not reproduce the germline sequence, and a read error may be involved. The data belong to a study of cytomegalovirus exposure and HLA in healthy donors. 60 Vbeta and 13 Jbeta primers were used in PCR. Sequenced by immunoSEQ multiplex PCR; TCRdb stores in-frame clones only, minus some. The sample yields 190,000 or so clones, roughly four fifths seen once. This CDR3 has 12 residues. CDR1 and CDR2 from the germline V gene are SEHNR and FQNEAQ (reference sequence). The rearrangement uses TRBV7-9 and TRBJ1-2; D gene unclear. This clonotype originated in a man aged 45-65 years in good health and CMV-seronegative. The specimen sequenced was PBMCs. CDR3 protein: CSSSELSYGYTF. CDR3 DNA sequence: TGTTCCAGCTCCGAACTGAGCTATGGCTACACCTTC.